This T cell receptor (beta chain) is drawn from a study of T-cell reconstitution after alpha-beta-depleted transplantation in children. V shed 3 bases and J shed 7 bases, with 10 bases lying between them. Germline CDR1 and CDR2: SGHTA and FQGNSA. The CDR3 has 12 residues. This sample's TCRbeta library carried unique molecular identifier barcodes. TCRdb re-called the PCR reads with MiXCR, one entry per CDR3 protein. The sample includes nearly 250,000 distinct CDR3 sequences, roughly 7.7% of them seen just once. The sequence was collected from a male patient aged 10-17 years who had a stem cell transplant for acute lymphoblastic leukemia, so the T cells may come from the graft donor. Sequences were derived from PBMCs, mostly from graft donor cells, sampled 180 days after TCRalphabeta/CD19-depleted stem cell transplant. The chain employs TRBV7-2 and TRBJ2-7; D ambiguous. CDR3 in amino acids: CASSLLTPEQYF. The CDR3 DNA sequence: TGTGCCAGCAGCTTGCTTACCCCGGAGCAGTACTTC.